This T cell receptor beta chain was captured in a study of T cell responses to AZD1222 COVID-19 vaccine. Study-level results: Two AZD1222 administrations were followed by greater Spike-specific TCR breadth and depth. Just a handful of AZD1222 recipients tested seropositive at baseline.

Regarding this clone: Antigen unknown.

Profiled with immunoSEQ multiplex PCR; TCRdb holds only in-frame clones, not every one. The sample has tens of thousands of clones; less than 90% are singletons. Here the sequenced sample was peripheral blood, taken on day 0 of AZD1222 vaccination. The clonotype was recovered from an adult in good health.

The CDR3 spells CASSRDSNSPLHF. The CDR3, as DNA: TGTGCCAGCAGTCGGGACAGCAATTCACCCCTCCACTTT. This chain uses TRBV28 with TRBJ1-6; TRBD1 agrees at 7 bases. Trimming removed 5 bases from V and 7 bases from J; junction bases left unmatched: 2. The CDR3 consists of 13 residues. Germline CDR1 MDHEN, CDR2 SYDVKM.